The clone carrying this T cell receptor beta chain was found many times. This record comes from a study of regulatory T cells in long-lasting Graves disease. Assembly of TCR beta libraries relied on iRepertoire HTBI primers together with Arm-PCR of CDR3 regions. Each CDR3 protein is one row after TCRdb ran MiXCR on the multiplex PCR reads. This table has 350,000 to 550,000 distinct CDR3 sequences, 14% to 15% appearing once. This CDR3 is built from 13 residues. V shed 3 bases, J shed 1 base, and the junction held 1 base outside the gene matches. Germline values: CDR1 DFQATT, CDR2 SNEGSKA (reference sequence). Time point: newly diagnosed GD, antithyroid drugs for less than 3 months. Following extraction of RNA from PBMCs, that RNA was used to make the TCR library. These data were also reused for a study on T cells in Graves' hyperthyroidism and ophthalmopathy. From that second work: Initially, a first-round RT-PCR of the TCR CDR3 employed the HTBI primer set.

The sequence was collected from a woman aged 25 to 39 with Graves disease. J is TRBJ1-1 and V is TRBV20-1; TRBD1 matches at 8 bases. Sequencing used peripheral blood mononuclear cells (PBMCs), obtained at new diagnosis, from a patient treated with antithyroid drugs. The DNA of the CDR3 is TGCAGTGCTAGGGACAGGGAGAACACTGAAGCTTTCTTT. This sequence encodes CSARDRENTEAFF.